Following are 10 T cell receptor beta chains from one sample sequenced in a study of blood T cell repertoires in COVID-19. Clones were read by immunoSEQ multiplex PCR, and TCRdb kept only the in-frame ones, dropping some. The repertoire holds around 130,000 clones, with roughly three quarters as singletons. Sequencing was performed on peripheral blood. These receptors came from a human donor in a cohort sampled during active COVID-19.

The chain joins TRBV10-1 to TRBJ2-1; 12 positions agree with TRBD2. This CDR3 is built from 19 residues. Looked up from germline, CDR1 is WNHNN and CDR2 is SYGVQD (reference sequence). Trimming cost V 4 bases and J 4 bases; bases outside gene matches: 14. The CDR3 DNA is TGCGCCAGCAGTGCGATCCGCCGGGCTAGCGGGAGGGAATACAATGAGCAGTTCTTC. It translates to CASSAIRRASGREYNEQFF.

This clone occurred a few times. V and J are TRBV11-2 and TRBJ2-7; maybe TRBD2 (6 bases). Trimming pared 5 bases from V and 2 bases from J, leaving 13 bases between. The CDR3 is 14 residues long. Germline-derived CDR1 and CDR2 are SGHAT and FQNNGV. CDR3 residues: CASSPLDYPYEQYF. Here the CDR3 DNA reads TGTGCCAGCAGCCCGCTGGACTATCCCTACGAGCAGTACTTC.

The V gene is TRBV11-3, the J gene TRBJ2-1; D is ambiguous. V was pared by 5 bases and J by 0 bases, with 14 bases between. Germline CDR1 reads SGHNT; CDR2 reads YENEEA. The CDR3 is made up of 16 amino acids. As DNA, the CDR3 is TGTGCCAGCAGCCTAACCCGTCGGAGCTCCTACAATGAGCAGTTCTTC. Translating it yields CASSLTRRSSYNEQFF.

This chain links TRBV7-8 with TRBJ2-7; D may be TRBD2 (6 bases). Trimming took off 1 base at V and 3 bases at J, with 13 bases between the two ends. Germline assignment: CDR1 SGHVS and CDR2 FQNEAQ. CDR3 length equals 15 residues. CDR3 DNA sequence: TGTGCCAGCAGCTTAGGGGGGACTCTATTCTACGAGCAGTACTTC. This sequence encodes CASSLGGTLFYEQYF.

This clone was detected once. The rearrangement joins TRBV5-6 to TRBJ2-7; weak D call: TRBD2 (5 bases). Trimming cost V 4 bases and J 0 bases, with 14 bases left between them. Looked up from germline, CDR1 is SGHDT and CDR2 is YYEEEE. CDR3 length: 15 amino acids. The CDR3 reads CASSLGGGSSYEQYF. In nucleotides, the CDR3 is TGTGCCAGCAGCCTTGGTGGAGGAAGCTCCTACGAGCAGTACTTC.

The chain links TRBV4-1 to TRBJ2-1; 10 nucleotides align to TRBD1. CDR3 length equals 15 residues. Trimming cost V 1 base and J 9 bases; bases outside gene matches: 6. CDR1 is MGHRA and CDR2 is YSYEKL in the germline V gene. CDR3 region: CASSQAGTGALEQFF. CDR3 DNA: TGCGCCAGCAGCCAAGCCGGGACAGGGGCCCTTGAGCAGTTCTTC.

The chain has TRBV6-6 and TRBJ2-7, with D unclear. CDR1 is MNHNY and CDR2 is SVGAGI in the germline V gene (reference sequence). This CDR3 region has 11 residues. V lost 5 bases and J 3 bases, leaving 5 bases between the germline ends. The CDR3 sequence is CASSHSYEQYF. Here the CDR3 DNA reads TGTGCCAGCAGTCACAGCTACGAGCAGTACTTC.

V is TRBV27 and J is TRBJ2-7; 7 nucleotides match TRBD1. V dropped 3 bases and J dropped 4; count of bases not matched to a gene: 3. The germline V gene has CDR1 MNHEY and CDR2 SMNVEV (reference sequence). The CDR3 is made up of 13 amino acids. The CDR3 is CASSLTGYYEQYF. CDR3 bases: TGTGCCAGCAGTTTGACAGGGTATTACGAGCAGTACTTC.

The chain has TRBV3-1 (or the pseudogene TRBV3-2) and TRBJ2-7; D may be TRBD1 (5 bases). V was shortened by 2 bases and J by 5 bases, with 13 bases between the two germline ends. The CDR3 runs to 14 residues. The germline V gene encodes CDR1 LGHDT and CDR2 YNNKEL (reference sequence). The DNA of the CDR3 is TGTGCCAGCAGCCAACGGACATGGTCTGACGAGCAGTACTTC. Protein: CASSQRTWSDEQYF.

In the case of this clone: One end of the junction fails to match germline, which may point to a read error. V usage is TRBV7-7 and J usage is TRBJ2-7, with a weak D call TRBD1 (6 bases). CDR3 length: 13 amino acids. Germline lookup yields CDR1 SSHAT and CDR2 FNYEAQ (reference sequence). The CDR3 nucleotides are TGTGCTAGCAGCCAAAGGCACAGGGACGAGCAGTACTTC. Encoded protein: CASSQRHRDEQYF.